Each of the 30 T cell receptor beta chains below was sequenced from the same sample in a study of identifying expanded T cells in peripheral blood. Profiled with immunoSEQ multiplex PCR; TCRdb holds only in-frame clones, not every one. The sample records 50,000 to 60,000 clones, roughly 80% being singletons. Sequenced sample: blood. These receptors were taken from a person aged 18 to 69 in good health.

This chain uses TRBV19 with TRBJ1-5; tentative D call: TRBD1 (6 bases). CDR3 size: 14 residues. Trimming pared 5 bases from V and 5 bases from J, leaving 13 bases between. Germline V gene data show CDR1 as LNHDA and CDR2 as SQIVND (reference sequence). The CDR3 loop is CASSRGRGDQPQHF. The DNA for the CDR3 is TGTGCCAGTAGTCGAGGCAGGGGCGATCAGCCCCAGCATTTT.

The chain links TRBV5-4 to TRBJ1-1; weak D call: TRBD1 (6 bases). Germline V gene lookup returns CDR1 SGHNT and CDR2 YYREEE (reference sequence). The CDR3 length is 15 residues. The ends were cut back, 4 bases at V and 3 bases at J, with 16 bases in the middle. The CDR3 nucleotides are TGTGCCAGCAGCCAGGCACTACAGGGTCACACTGAAGCTTTCTTT. It codes for CASSQALQGHTEAFF.

The rearrangement links TRBV11-2 to TRBJ2-7; no reliable D call. CDR3 length equals 12 residues. V gave up 2 bases and J gave up 6 bases, with 8 bases separating them. Germline V gene lookup returns CDR1 SGHAT and CDR2 FQNNGV. This CDR3 is CASSLSGLEQYF. CDR3 nucleotide sequence: TGTGCCAGCAGCTTATCAGGCCTCGAGCAGTACTTC.

The rearrangement uses TRBV5-8 and TRBJ1-5; the D is unclear. The germline V and J ends were trimmed by 4 bases and 10 bases, with 24 bases remaining between them. This CDR3 has 16 residues. Germline CDR1 reads SGHTS; CDR2 reads YDEGEE. The CDR3 is CASSQNPSVVADPQHF. The CDR3 DNA follows: TGTGCCAGCAGCCAGAACCCATCAGTCGTCGCAGACCCCCAGCATTTT.

This chain links TRBV6-1 with TRBJ1-5; D not resolved. This CDR3 has 15 residues. The V end was cut by 0 bases, the J end by 0 bases, with 6 bases between. Germline V gives CDR1 MNHNS, CDR2 SASEGT. CDR3 residues: CASSEAGGSNQPQHF. In DNA, the CDR3 is TGTGCCAGCAGTGAAGCAGGCGGTAGCAATCAGCCCCAGCATTTT.

The chain couples TRBV6-5 to TRBJ2-3, with 8 bases lining up with TRBD1. Trimming cost V 4 bases and J 6 bases; bases outside gene matches: 3. CDR3 length equals 13 residues. Per the germline V gene, CDR1 is MNHEY and CDR2 is SVGAGI. The CDR3 coding sequence is TGTGCCAGCAGTTTCCGGACAGGGGATACGCAGTATTTT. As protein: CASSFRTGDTQYF.

J is TRBJ2-1 and V is TRBV18; 8 positions match TRBD2. CDR3 length: 15 amino acids. V dropped 1 base and J dropped 8; count of bases not matched to a gene: 7. Germline V gives CDR1 KGHSH, CDR2 LQKENI. The CDR3 DNA follows: TGTGCCAGCTCACCACTTAGCGGGATTATAGATGAGCAGTTCTTC. The encoded protein is CASSPLSGIIDEQFF. The complete variable domain, with remaining parts taken from reference TRBV18 and TRBJ2-1, reads NAGVMQNPRHLVRRRGQEARLRCSPMKGHSHVYWYRQLPEEGLKFMVYLQKENIIDESGMPKERFSAEFPKEGPSILRIQQVVRGDSAAYFCASSPLSGIIDEQFFGPGTRLTVL.

This clone was observed once. This rearrangement joins TRBV29-1 to TRBJ1-1, with D uncertain. CDR1 is SQVTM and CDR2 is ANQGSEA in the germline V gene. V was shortened by 4 bases and J by 4 bases, with 13 bases between the two germline ends. There are 13 residues in the CDR3. The CDR3 here is CSVARQVPTEAFF. CDR3 coding DNA: TGCAGCGTTGCTCGGCAGGTTCCCACTGAAGCTTTCTTT. The variable domain in full, with the rest retrieved from reference TRBV29-1 and TRBJ1-1, is SAVISQKPSRDICQRGTSLTIQCQVDSQVTMMFWYRQQPGQSLTLIATANQGSEATYESGFVIDKFPISRPNLTFSTLTVSNMSPEDSSIYLCSVARQVPTEAFFGQGTRLTVV.

The CDR3 protein is CASSLLAGVEQFF. The CDR3 region has the DNA TGTGCCAGCAGCTTACTAGCGGGAGTTGAGCAGTTCTTC. The V call is TRBV11-2, the J call TRBJ2-1; 10 bases align to TRBD2. The germline CDR1 and CDR2 sequences are SGHAT and FQNNGV. The length of the CDR3 is 13 residues. J gave up 9 bases and V 2 bases, and 1 base lay outside the gene matches.

The V and J genes are TRBV5-4 and TRBJ1-1, with 7 bases lining up with TRBD1. The germline CDR1 and CDR2 sequences are SGHNT and YYREEE (reference sequence). V lost 7 bases, J lost 12 bases, and 15 bases stayed unmatched. This CDR3 region has 13 residues. This CDR3 reads CASLDRAGMTTFF. CDR3 coding DNA: TGTGCCAGCCTTGACAGGGCTGGTATGACGACTTTCTTT. The full variable domain, with the rest looked up from reference TRBV5-4 and TRBJ1-1, is ETGVTQSPTHLIKTRGQQVTLRCSSQSGHNTVSWYQQALGQGPQFIFQYYREEENGRGNFPPRFSGLQFPNYSSELNVNALELDDSALYLCASLDRAGMTTFFGQGTRLTVV.

CDR3 nucleotides: TGTGCCAGCAGCTTAGGACCTTTGGATACGCAGTATTTT. Protein sequence: CASSLGPLDTQYF. The V gene is TRBV5-4, the J gene TRBJ2-3, with D uncertain. Germline V gene lookup returns CDR1 SGHNT and CDR2 YYREEE (reference sequence). The V gene lost 2 bases and the J gene lost 6 bases, with 10 bases spanning the gap. The CDR3 consists of 13 residues.

The V call is TRBV18, the J call TRBJ1-5; the D gene is possibly TRBD1 (6 bases). The V end was cut by 3 bases, the J end by 7 bases, with 13 bases between. Germline values: CDR1 KGHSH, CDR2 LQKENI. The CDR3 is 14 amino acids. The CDR3 here is CASSPVAGEQPQHF. The CDR3 DNA is TGTGCCAGCTCACCCGTCGCAGGGGAACAGCCCCAGCATTTT.

This chain uses TRBV5-1 with TRBJ2-1, with 9 nucleotides matching TRBD1. V lost 0 bases to trimming and J lost 8 bases; unmatched junction nucleotides: 6. Looked up from germline, CDR1 is SGHRS and CDR2 is YFSETQ. The CDR3 has 15 residues. The CDR3 region is CASSLDRGPLHEQFF. As DNA, the CDR3 is TGCGCCAGCAGCTTGGACAGGGGGCCTCTCCATGAGCAGTTCTTC.

This sequence joins TRBV29-1 and TRBJ1-1; no definite D call. The CDR3 has 13 residues. Trimming stripped 2 bases from V and 5 bases from J, with 12 bases between. From germline, CDR1 is SQVTM and CDR2 ANQGSEA. CDR3 DNA: TGCAGCGTTGAAAAGGGTTGGGAAACTGAAGCTTTCTTT. It is translated as CSVEKGWETEAFF. Filled out from reference TRBV29-1 and TRBJ1-1, the complete variable domain reads SAVISQKPSRDICQRGTSLTIQCQVDSQVTMMFWYRQQPGQSLTLIATANQGSEATYESGFVIDKFPISRPNLTFSTLTVSNMSPEDSSIYLCSVEKGWETEAFFGQGTRLTVV.

The rearrangement joins TRBV6-1 to TRBJ2-7, with D unresolved. Germline V gene sequence: CDR1 MNHNS, CDR2 SASEGT. The CDR3 is 15 residues long. Trimming left V 0 bases short and J 4 bases short, with 13 bases between. The CDR3 DNA is TGTGCCAGCAGTGAAGCGGGTGATGGATCTTACGAGCAGTACTTC. It specifies CASSEAGDGSYEQYF.

This clone has ten or more counts. The genes are TRBV4-3 and TRBJ1-2; the D gene is possibly TRBD1 (5 bases). The CDR3 consists of 13 residues. V dropped 4 bases and J dropped 6 bases, with 12 bases sitting between them. Germline CDR1 LGHNA, CDR2 YSLEER. The DNA for the CDR3 is TGCGCCAGCAGCCGGACCAGGGAGGATGGCTACACCTTC. It is translated as CASSRTREDGYTF.

The chain couples TRBV2 to TRBJ2-1; 9 positions agree with TRBD2. This CDR3 has 15 residues. J gave up 10 bases and V 4 bases, and 11 bases lay outside the gene matches. Germline values: CDR1 SNHLY, CDR2 FYNNEI. CDR3 protein: CASSVSGGPFGEQFF. The CDR3 DNA is TGTGCCAGCAGTGTTAGCGGGGGCCCGTTTGGGGAGCAGTTCTTC. The full variable domain, with the rest looked up from reference TRBV2 and TRBJ2-1, is EPEVTQTPSHQVTQMGQEVILRCVPISNHLYFYWYRQILGQKVEFLVSFYNNEISEKSEIFDDQFSVERPDGSNFTLKIRSTKLEDSAMYFCASSVSGGPFGEQFFGPGTRLTVL.

This clone was recorded many times. The same CDR3 can be traced to other DNA sequences in this sample. The chain is built from TRBV19 and TRBJ1-5, with D uncertain. The V gene's germline CDR1 is LNHDA and CDR2 SQIVND (reference sequence). The CDR3 spans 14 residues. V gave up 1 base and J gave up 2 bases, with 6 bases separating them. The CDR3 loop is CASSIVAGNQPQHF. CDR3 DNA sequence: TGTGCCAGTAGTATAGTTGCCGGCAATCAGCCCCAGCATTTT.

The genes are TRBV25-1 and TRBJ2-3, with 7 bases lining up with TRBD2. The CDR3 extends over 13 amino acids. In germline, CDR1 is MGHDK, CDR2 SYGVNS. Germline trimming cut 6 bases from V and 0 bases from J; bases unmatched to any gene: 0. CDR3 sequence: CASRRGSTDTQYF. DNA of the CDR3: TGTGCCAGCAGGCGGGGGAGCACAGATACGCAGTATTTT. The complete variable domain, with remaining parts taken from reference TRBV25-1 and TRBJ2-3, reads EADIYQTPRYLVIGTGKKITLECSQTMGHDKMYWYQQDPGMELHLIHYSYGVNSTEKGDLSSESTVSRIRTEHFPLTLESARPSHTSQYLCASRRGSTDTQYFGPGTRLTVL.

This chain uses TRBV6-1 with TRBJ2-5, with D possibly being TRBD2 (5 bases). Trimming removed 4 bases from V and 7 bases from J, with 16 bases in between. The CDR3 has 14 amino acids. Germline V gene lookup returns CDR1 MNHNS and CDR2 SASEGT. The CDR3 reads CASSGGSFFGTQYF. The CDR3 DNA is TGTGCCAGCAGTGGTGGGAGCTTTTTCGGGACCCAGTACTTC.

The chain carries TRBV7-8 and TRBJ2-5, with 9 bases lining up with TRBD1. CDR1 SGHVS and CDR2 FQNEAQ come from the germline V gene. V trimming: 6 bases; J trimming: 0 bases; junction bases outside the gene matches: 5. The CDR3 spans 15 residues. The CDR3 bases are TGTGCCAGCAGATCGGGACAGGGAAACCAAGAGACCCAGTACTTC. It translates to CASRSGQGNQETQYF.

With respect to this clone: Additional DNA sequences in this sample encode the identical CDR3. The V and J genes are TRBV6-6 and TRBJ1-3, with 8 bases that match TRBD1. The CDR3 has 15 residues. Germline V gene lookup returns CDR1 MNHNY and CDR2 SVGAGI (reference sequence). V trimming: 2 bases; J trimming: 2 bases; junction bases outside the gene matches: 2. The CDR3 DNA is TGTGCCAGCAGTTACGGGACAGGTGCTGGAAACACCATATATTTT. Residues: CASSYGTGAGNTIYF.

The chain couples TRBV9 to TRBJ2-6; no definite D call. Germline assignment: CDR1 SGDLS and CDR2 YYNGEE. Trimming removed 4 bases at V and 3 bases at J, with 11 bases between. The CDR3 is 15 amino acids. CDR3 nucleotides: TGTGCCAGCAGCATTGATTCAGGTGGGGCCAACGTCCTGACTTTC. It specifies CASSIDSGGANVLTF.

V and J are TRBV14 and TRBJ1-3; D is unclear. The CDR3 spans 12 residues. Per germline, CDR1 SGHDN and CDR2 FVKESK. Between the trimmed V and J ends, which lost 2 bases and 4 bases, there was a span of 3 bases. This CDR3 reads CASSQSGNTIYF. CDR3 DNA sequence: TGTGCCAGCAGCCAAAGCGGAAACACCATATATTTT.

The rearrangement joins TRBV11-2 to TRBJ2-3, with D perhaps matching TRBD2 (6 bases). Germline V gives CDR1 SGHAT, CDR2 FQNNGV. The CDR3 loop spans 15 amino acids. Trimming took 3 bases from V and 0 from J, leaving 10 bases between them. CDR3 in DNA: TGTGCCAGCAGCTTGGGAGGTTCTAGCACAGATACGCAGTATTTT. The encoded protein is CASSLGGSSTDTQYF. Variable domain in full (rest from reference TRBV11-2 and TRBJ2-3): EAGVAQSPRYKIIEKRQSVAFWCNPISGHATLYWYQQILGQGPKLLIQFQNNGVVDDSQLPKDRFSAERLKGVDSTLKIQPAKLEDSAVYLCASSLGGSSTDTQYFGPGTRLTVL.

The J gene is TRBJ2-3, the V gene TRBV5-4, with D maybe TRBD2 (6 bases). The germline V gene has CDR1 SGHNT and CDR2 YYREEE (reference sequence). The ends were cut back, 0 bases at V and 2 bases at J, with 13 bases in the middle. The CDR3 runs to 16 residues. The CDR3 DNA follows: TGTGCCAGCAGCTTGGTGACTAGACAAACCACAGATACGCAGTATTTT. It codes for CASSLVTRQTTDTQYF.

This clone was detected a few times. V usage is TRBV11-3 and J usage is TRBJ2-3, with D uncertain. V was trimmed by 5 bases and J by 5 bases, leaving 17 bases between them. Germline V gene data show CDR1 as SGHNT and CDR2 as YENEEA. CDR3 size: 15 residues. The CDR3, as DNA: TGTGCCAGCAGCCCTGGAAGAGACAAAGAAGATACGCAGTATTTT. It translates to CASSPGRDKEDTQYF.

The rearrangement links TRBV9 to TRBJ2-1; no clear D gene. The V end lost 2 bases, the J end lost 2 bases, and 8 bases lay between the germline ends. Germline lookup yields CDR1 SGDLS and CDR2 YYNGEE. The CDR3 is 14 amino acids. CDR3 amino acids: CASSVGAPYNEQFF. CDR3 nucleotides: TGTGCCAGCAGCGTTGGTGCCCCCTACAATGAGCAGTTCTTC. Full variable domain (outside the CDR3, taken from reference TRBV9 and TRBJ2-1): DSGVTQTPKHLITATGQRVTLRCSPRSGDLSVYWYQQSLDQGLQFLIQYYNGEERAKGNILERFSAQQFPDLHSELNLSSLELGDSALYFCASSVGAPYNEQFFGPGTRLTVL.

The chain combines TRBV12-5 with TRBJ1-1; D not certain. The CDR3 runs to 13 residues. V was trimmed by 3 bases and J by 6 bases, leaving 11 bases between them. The germline CDR1 and CDR2 sequences are LGHNT and FRNRAP. The CDR3 region is CASGFGPLSEAFF. DNA for the CDR3: TGTGCTAGTGGTTTCGGACCGCTTTCTGAAGCTTTCTTT.

The rearrangement links TRBV4-3 to TRBJ2-2; the D is unclear. CDR1 and CDR2 from the germline V gene are LGHNA and YSLEER. The CDR3 covers 14 residues. The V end lost 4 bases, the J end lost 5 bases, and 11 bases lay between the germline ends. The CDR3 nucleotides are TGCGCCAGCAGCCGCGCCAGATTAACCGGGGAGCTGTTTTTT. Amino acid sequence: CASSRARLTGELFF.